This T cell receptor (beta chain) is drawn from a study of shared clonotypes between healthy human individuals. Study-level points and caveats: It was expected that sequencing depth would affect clonotype sharing among donors.

For this clone: Its antigen is currently unknown.

The CDR3 runs 14 residues. Trimming took off 4 bases at V and 1 base at J, with 11 bases between the two ends. Germline CDR1 is MGHRA and CDR2 is YSYEKL. The data were produced by immunoSEQ multiplex PCR, yet TCRdb's version contains in-frame clones alone and is incomplete. The sample holds some 500,000 clones, around 80% seen once. The source material was PBMCs. This clonotype was sampled from a woman aged 35 to 49 in good health. Some clones in this sample may be carry-over from other donors' samples. V usage is TRBV4-1 and J usage is TRBJ2-7; no definite D call. CDR3 sequence (DNA): TGCGCCAGCAGCCCTTTCTGGCCTTCCTACGAGCAGTACTTC. Encoded protein: CASSPFWPSYEQYF.